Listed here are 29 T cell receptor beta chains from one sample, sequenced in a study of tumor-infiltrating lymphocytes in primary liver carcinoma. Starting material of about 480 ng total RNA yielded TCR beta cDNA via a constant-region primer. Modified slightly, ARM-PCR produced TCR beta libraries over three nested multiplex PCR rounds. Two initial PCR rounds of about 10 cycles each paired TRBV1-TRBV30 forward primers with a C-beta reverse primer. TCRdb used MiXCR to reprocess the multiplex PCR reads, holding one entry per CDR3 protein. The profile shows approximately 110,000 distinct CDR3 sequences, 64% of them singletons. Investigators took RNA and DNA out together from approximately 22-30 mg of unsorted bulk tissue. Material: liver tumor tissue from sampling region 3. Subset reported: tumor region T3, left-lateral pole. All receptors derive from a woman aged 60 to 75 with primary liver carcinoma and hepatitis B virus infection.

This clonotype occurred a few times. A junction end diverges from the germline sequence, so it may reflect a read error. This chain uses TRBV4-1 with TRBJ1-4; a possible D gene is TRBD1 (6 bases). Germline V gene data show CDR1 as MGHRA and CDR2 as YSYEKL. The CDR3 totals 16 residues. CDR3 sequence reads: CAGSQGPGGFNEKLFF. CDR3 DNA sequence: TGCGCCGGCAGCCAAGGGCCCGGGGGCTTTAATGAAAAACTGTTTTTT.

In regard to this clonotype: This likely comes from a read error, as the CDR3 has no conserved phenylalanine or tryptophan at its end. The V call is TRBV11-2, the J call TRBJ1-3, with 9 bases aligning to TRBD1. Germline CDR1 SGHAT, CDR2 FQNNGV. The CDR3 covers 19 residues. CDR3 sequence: CASSSRPDRGAYSGSTIYL. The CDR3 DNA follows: TGTGCCAGCAGTTCACGCCCGGACAGGGGAGCGTACTCTGGAAGCACCATATATCTT.

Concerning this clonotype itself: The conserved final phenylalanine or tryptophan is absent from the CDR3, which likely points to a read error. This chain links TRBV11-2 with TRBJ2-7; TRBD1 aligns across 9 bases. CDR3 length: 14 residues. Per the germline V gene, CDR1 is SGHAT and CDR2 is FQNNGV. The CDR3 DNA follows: TGCGCCAGCAGCCGGGACAGGGTATGGCACGAGCAGTACTCC. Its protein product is CASSRDRVWHEQYS.

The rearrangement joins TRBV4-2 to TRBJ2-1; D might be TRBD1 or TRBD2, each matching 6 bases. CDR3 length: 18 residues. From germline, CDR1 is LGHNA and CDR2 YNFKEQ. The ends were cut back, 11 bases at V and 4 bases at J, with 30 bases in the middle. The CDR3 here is CAHSQQGRGTISYNEQFF. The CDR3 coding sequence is TGTGCCCACAGCCAACAGGGCCGGGGGACGATTTCATACAATGAGCAGTTCTTC.

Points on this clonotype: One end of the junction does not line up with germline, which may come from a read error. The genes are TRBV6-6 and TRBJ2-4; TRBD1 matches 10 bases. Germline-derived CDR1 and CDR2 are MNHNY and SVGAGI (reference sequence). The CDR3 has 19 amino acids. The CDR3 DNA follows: TGTGCCAGCAGTCTAAAGACAGGGGGCTTAATAGTAGCCAAAAACATTCCGTACTTC. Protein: CASSLKTGGLIVAKNIPYF.

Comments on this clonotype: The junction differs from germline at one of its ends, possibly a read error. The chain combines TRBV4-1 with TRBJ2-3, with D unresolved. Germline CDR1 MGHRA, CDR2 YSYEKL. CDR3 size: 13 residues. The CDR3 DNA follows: TGCACCAGCAGCCTAGGAGCAGCAGATACGCAGTATTTT. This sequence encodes CTSSLGAADTQYF.

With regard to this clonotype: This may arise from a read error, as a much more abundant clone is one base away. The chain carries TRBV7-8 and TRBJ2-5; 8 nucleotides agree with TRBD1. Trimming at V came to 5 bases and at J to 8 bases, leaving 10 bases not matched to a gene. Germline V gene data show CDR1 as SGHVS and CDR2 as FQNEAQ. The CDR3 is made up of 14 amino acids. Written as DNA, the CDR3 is TGTGCCAGCAGCGCGGAACAGGGGGTGGGAACCCAGTACTTC. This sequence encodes CASSAEQGVGTQYF.

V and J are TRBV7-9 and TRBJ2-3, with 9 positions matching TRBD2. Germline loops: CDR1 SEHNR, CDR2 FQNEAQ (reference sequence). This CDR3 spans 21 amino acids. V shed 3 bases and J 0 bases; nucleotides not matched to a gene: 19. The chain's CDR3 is CASSFRRSSAGGTTSTDTQYF. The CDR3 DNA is TGTGCCAGCAGCTTTCGTCGATCCTCTGCGGGAGGGACCACTAGCACAGATACGCAGTATTTT.

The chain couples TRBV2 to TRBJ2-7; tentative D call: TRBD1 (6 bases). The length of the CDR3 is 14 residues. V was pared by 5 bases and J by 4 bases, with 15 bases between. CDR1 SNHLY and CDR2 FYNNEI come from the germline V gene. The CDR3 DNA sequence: TGTGCCAGCAGTTACAGGGAGATGGCGTACGAGCAGTACTTC. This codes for CASSYREMAYEQYF.

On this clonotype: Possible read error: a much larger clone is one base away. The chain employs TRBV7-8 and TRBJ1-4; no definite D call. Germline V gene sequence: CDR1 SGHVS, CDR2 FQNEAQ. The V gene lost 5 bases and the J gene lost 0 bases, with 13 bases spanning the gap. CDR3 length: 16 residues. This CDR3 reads CASSRESIPTNEKLFF. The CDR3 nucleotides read TGTGCCAGCAGCCGTGAATCTATTCCAACTAATGAAAAACTGTTTTTT.

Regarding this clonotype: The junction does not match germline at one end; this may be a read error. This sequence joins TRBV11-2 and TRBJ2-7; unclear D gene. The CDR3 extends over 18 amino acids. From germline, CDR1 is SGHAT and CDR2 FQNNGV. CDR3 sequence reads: CASSLDWVGLVGPYKQYF. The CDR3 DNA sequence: TGTGCCAGCAGCTTAGATTGGGTCGGTCTAGTGGGTCCCTACAAGCAGTACTTC.

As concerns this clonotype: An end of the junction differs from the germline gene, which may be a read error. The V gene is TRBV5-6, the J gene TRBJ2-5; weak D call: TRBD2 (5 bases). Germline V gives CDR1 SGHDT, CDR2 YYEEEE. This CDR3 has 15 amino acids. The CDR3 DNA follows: TGTACCAGTAGCTTCGGACTCATGAACCAAGAGACCCAGTACTTC. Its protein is CTSSFGLMNQETQYF.

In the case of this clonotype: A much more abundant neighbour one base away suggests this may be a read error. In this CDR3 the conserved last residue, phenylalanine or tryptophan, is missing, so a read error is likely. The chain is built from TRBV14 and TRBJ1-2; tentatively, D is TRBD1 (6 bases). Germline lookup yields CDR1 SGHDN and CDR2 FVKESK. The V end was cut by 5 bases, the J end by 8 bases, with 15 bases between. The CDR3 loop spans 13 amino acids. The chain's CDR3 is CASSDINRAGYTL. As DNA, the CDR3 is TGTGCCAGCAGCGACATAAACAGGGCGGGCTACACCTTA.

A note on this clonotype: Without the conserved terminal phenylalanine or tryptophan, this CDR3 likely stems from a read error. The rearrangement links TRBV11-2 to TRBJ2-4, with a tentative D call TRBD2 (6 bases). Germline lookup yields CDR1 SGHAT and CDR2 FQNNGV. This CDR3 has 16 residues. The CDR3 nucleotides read TGTGCCAGCAGCTACCCCGGGTTGCGGGGCAAAAACGTTCAGTACTTA. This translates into CASSYPGLRGKNVQYL.

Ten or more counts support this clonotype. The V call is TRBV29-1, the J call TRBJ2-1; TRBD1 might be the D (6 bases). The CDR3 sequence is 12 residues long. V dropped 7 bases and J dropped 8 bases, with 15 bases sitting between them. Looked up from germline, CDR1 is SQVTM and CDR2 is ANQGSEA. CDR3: CSAASGDDEQFF. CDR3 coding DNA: TGCAGCGCTGCCTCAGGGGATGATGAGCAGTTCTTC.

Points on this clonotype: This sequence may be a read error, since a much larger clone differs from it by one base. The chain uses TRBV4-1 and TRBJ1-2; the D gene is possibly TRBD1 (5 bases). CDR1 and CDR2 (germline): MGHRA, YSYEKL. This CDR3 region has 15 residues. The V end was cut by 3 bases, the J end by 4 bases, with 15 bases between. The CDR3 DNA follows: TGCGCCAGCAGCCATGATGAGGGGTCCCCCTATGGCTACACCTTC. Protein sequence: CASSHDEGSPYGYTF.

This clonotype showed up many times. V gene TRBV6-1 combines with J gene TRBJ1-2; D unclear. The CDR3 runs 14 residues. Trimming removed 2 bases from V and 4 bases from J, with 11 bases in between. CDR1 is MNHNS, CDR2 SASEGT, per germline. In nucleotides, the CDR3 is TGTGCCAGCAGTGAAAAGGGAGGCGCCTATGGCTACACCTTC. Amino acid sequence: CASSEKGGAYGYTF.

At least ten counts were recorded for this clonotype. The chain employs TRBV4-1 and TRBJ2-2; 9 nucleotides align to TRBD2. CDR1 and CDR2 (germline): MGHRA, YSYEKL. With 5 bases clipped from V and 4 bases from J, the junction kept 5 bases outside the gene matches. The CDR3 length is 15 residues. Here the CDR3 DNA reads TGCGCCAGCAGCTATCAGACTAGCGGCACCGGGGAGCTGTTTTTT. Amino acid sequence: CASSYQTSGTGELFF.

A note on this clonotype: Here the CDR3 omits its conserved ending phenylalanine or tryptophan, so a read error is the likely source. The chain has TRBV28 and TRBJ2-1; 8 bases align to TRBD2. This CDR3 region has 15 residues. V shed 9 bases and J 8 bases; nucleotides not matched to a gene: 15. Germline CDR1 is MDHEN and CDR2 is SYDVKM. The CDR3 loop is CARSPSGGRLYEQFS. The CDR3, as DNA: TGTGCCAGGAGTCCATCAGGCGGGAGGTTATATGAGCAGTTCTCC.

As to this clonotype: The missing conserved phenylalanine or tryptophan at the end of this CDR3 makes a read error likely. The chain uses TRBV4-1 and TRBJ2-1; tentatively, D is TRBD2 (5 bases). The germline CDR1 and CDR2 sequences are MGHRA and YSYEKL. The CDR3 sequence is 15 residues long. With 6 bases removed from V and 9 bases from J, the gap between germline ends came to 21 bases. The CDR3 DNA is TGCGCCAGCAGTCCCACGGACTCGAGAAGCATTGAGCAGTTCATC. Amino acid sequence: CASSPTDSRSIEQFI.

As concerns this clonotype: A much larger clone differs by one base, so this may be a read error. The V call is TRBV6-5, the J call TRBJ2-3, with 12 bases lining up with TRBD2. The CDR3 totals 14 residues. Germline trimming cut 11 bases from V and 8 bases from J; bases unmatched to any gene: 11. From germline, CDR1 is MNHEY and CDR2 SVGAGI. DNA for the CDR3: TGTGCCTCGGGGGCTAGCGGGAGGGCGGGTACGCAGTATTTT. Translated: CASGASGRAGTQYF.

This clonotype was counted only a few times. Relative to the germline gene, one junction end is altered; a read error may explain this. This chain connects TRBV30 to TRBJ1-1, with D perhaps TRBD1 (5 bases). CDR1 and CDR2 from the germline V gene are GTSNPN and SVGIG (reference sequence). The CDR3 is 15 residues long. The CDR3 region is CAWTNPGLRNTEAFF. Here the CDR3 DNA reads TGTGCCTGGACCAACCCAGGGCTCCGGAACACCGAAGCTTTCTTT.

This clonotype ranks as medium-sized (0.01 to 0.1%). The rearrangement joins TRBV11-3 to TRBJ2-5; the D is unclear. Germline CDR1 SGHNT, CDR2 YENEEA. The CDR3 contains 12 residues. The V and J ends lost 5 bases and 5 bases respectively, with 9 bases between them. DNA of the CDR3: TGTGCCAGCAGCCCGAACGGGGAGACCCAGTACTTC. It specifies CASSPNGETQYF.

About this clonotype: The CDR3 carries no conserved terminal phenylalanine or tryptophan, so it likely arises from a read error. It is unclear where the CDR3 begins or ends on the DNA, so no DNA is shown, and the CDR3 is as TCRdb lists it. CDR3 protein: CASSLDGNSYNEQSL. The chain links TRBV11-2 to TRBJ2-1. CDR1 SGHAT and CDR2 FQNNGV come from the germline V gene. The CDR3 length equals 15 residues, ends included.

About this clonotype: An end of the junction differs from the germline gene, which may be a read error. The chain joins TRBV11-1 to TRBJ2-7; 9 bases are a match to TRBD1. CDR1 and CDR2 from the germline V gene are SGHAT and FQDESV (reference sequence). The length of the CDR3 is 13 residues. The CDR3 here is CASSSDRGDEQCF. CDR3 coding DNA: TGTGCCAGCAGCTCTGACAGGGGGGACGAGCAGTGCTTC.

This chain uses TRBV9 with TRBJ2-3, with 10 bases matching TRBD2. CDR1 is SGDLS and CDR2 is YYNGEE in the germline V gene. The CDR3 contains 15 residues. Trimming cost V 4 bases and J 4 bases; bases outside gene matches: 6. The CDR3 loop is CASSSSGRGSDTQYF. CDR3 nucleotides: TGTGCCAGCAGCTCTAGCGGGAGAGGGTCAGATACGCAGTATTTT.

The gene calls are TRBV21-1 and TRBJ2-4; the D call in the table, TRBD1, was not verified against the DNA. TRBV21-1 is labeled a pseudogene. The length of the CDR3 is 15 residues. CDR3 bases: TGTGCCAGCAGCAAAGTGCGGGGACAGGGGGCTCTCGGGTACTTC. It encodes CASSKVRGQGALGYF.

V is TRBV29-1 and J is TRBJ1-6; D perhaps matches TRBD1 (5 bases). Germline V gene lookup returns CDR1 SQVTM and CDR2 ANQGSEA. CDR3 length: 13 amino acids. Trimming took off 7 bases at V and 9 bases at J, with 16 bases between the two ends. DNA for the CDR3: TGCAGCGCCGGACAAGGTGGGATTTCACCCCTCCACTTT. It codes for CSAGQGGISPLHF.

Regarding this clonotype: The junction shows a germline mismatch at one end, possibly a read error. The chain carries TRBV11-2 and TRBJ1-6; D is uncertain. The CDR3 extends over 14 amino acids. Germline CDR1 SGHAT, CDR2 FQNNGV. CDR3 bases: TGTGCCAGCAGCTTTATGGATGACCGTTCACCCTTCTGCTTC. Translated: CASSFMDDRSPFCF.